At least ten counts were recorded for the clone carrying this TCR beta chain. Germline CDR1 SQVTM, CDR2 ANQGSEA. Trimming removed 5 bases from V and 3 bases from J; junction bases left unmatched: 5. The CDR3 loop spans 14 amino acids. These data belong to a study of early T cells in non-severe SARS-CoV-2 infection. TCRdb re-called the 5' RACE reads with MiXCR, one entry per CDR3 protein. Of 48,000 or so distinct CDR3 sequences listed, less than 15% are singletons. The sequence was obtained from an adult who was a healthcare worker with PCR-confirmed SARS-CoV-2 infection or an uninfected control (not recorded which). The rearrangement uses TRBV29-1 and TRBJ2-3, with 10 bases aligning to TRBD2. Sequencing input: whole blood. The CDR3 nucleotides read TGCAGCGTTAGCGGGAGGGGAAGAACAGATACGCAGTATTTT. It encodes CSVSGRGRTDTQYF.